A single TCR beta chain is shown here with its context. As yet, its antigen is unknown. Germline V CDR1 and CDR2: ENHRY, SYGVKD. V shed 6 bases and J 0 bases; nucleotides not matched to a gene: 18. The CDR3 spans 20 residues. This sample was included in a study of blood T cells in healthy people across ages. Study outcomes and limitations: Per million T cells, the diversity of TCR beta decreased roughly linearly as age advanced.

Sample donors were healthy Caucasian individuals that came from Russia, aged roughly 6 to 95. Next came a second PCR, run for 7 to 11 cycles, which used a sample-barcoded 5' primer along with a J-beta primer mix. A single record per CDR3 protein comes from TCRdb applying MiXCR to the 5' RACE reads. The table includes around 780,000 distinct CDR3 sequences, approximately 24% detected once. These data were also filed under a second study, of T cells of mothers and their children. That paper notes: The yield was over 9.5 million TCR beta CDR3 reads from each mother and around 2.9 million from each child. Mothers and children who were related shared slightly more overlap than unrelated pairs, but not significantly more.

Input material: blood. The chain has TRBV10-3 and TRBJ2-3; TRBD1 aligns across 10 bases. This receptor was obtained from a boy aged 5-17 years in good health. CDR3 amino acids: CAISPRGTGAPKTSTDTQYF. In DNA, the CDR3 is TGTGCCATCAGCCCCCGAGGGACAGGGGCCCCTAAAACTAGCACAGATACGCAGTATTTT.